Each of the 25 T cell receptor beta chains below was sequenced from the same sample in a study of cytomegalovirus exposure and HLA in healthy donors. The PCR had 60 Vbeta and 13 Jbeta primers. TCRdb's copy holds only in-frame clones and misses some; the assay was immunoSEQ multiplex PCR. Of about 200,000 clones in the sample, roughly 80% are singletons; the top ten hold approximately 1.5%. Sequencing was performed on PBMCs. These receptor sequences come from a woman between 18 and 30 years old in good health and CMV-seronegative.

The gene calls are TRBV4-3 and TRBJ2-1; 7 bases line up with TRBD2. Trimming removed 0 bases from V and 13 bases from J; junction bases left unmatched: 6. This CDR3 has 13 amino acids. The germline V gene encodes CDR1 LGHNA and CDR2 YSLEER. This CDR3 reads CASSQDAGDEQFF. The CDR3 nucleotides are TGCGCCAGCAGCCAAGATGCGGGGGACGAACAGTTCTTC.

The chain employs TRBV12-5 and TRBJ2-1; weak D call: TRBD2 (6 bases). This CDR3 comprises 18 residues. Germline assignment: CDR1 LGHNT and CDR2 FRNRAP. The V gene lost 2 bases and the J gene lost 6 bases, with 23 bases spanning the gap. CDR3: CASGLSPPTRRSGNEQFF. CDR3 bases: TGTGCTAGTGGTTTGTCGCCACCGACTAGGAGAAGCGGCAATGAGCAGTTCTTC.

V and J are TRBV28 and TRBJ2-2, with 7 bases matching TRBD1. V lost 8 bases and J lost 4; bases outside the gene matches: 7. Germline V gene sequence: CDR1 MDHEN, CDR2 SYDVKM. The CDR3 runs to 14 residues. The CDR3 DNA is TGTGCCAGCTCACAACAGGGGATCACCGGGGAGCTGTTTTTT. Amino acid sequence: CASSQQGITGELFF.

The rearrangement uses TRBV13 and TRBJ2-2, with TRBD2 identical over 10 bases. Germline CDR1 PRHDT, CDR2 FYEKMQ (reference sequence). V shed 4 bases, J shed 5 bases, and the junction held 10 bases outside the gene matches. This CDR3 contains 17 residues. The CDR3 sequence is CASSSLAGEVGTGELFF. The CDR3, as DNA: TGTGCCAGCAGCTCTCTAGCGGGAGAGGTGGGAACCGGGGAGCTGTTTTTT. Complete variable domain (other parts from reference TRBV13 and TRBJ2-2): AAGVIQSPRHLIKEKRETATLKCYPIPRHDTVYWYQQGPGQDPQFLISFYEKMQSDKGSIPDRFSAQQFSDYHSELNMSSLELGDSALYFCASSSLAGEVGTGELFFGEGSRLTVL.

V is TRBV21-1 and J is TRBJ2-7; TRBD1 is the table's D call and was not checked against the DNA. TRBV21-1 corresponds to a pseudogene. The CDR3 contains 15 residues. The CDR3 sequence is CASSRRGPTRGEQYF. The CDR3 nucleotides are TGTGCCAGCAGCAGGAGGGGGCCCACTAGGGGCGAGCAGTACTTC.

The CDR3 region is CSVEVGDRTPGELFF. CDR3 nucleotides: TGCAGCGTTGAAGTAGGGGACAGGACCCCCGGGGAGCTGTTTTTT. The chain carries TRBV29-1 and TRBJ2-2; TRBD1 matches at 8 bases. Trimming at V came to 1 base and at J to 6 bases, leaving 7 bases not matched to a gene. This CDR3 is 15 amino acids long. Germline V gene lookup returns CDR1 SQVTM and CDR2 ANQGSEA.

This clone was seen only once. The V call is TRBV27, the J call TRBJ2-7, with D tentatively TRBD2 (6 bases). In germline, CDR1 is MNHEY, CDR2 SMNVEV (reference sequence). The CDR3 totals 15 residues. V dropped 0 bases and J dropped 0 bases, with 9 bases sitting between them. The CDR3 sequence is CASSLSGGYSYEQYF. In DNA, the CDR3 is TGTGCCAGCAGTTTATCGGGGGGATACTCCTACGAGCAGTACTTC.

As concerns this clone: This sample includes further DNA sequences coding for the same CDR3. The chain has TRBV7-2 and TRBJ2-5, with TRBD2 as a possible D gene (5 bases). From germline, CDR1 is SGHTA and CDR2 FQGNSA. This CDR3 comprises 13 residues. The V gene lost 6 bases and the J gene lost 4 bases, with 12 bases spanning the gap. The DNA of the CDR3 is TGTGCCAGCAGTCCAGATCGGGGAGAGACCCAGTACTTC. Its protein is CASSPDRGETQYF.

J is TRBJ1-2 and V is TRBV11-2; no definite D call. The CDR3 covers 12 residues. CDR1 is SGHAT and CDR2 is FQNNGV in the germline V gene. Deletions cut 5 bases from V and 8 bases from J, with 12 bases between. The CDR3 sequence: CASSAGWRGYTF. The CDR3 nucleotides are TGTGCCAGCAGCGCGGGGTGGCGAGGCTACACCTTC.

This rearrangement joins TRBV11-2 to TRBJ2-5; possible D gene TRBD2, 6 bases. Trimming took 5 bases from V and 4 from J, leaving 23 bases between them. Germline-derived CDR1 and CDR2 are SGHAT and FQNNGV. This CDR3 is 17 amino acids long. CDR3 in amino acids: CASSPPSQRVSRETQYF. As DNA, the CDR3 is TGTGCCAGCAGCCCACCCTCCCAGCGGGTCTCGAGAGAGACCCAGTACTTC.

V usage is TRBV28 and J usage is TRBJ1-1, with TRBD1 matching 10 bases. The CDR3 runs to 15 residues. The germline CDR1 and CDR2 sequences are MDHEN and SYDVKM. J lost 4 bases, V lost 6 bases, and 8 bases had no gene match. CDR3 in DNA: TGTGCCAGCAGCCACGCCGGGACAGGGGTCACTGAAGCTTTCTTT. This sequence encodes CASSHAGTGVTEAFF.

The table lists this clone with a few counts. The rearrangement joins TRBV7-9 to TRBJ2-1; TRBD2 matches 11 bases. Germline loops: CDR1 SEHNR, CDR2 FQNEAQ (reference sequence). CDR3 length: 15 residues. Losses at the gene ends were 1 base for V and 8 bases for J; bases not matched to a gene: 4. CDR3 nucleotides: TGTGCCAGCAGCTTAGGACTAGCGGGATCATATGAGCAGTTCTTC. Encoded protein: CASSLGLAGSYEQFF.

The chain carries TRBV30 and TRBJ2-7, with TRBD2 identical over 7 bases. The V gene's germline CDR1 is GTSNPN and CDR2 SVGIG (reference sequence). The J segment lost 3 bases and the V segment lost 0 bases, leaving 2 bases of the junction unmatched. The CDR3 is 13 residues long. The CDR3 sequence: CAWSVASGYEQYV. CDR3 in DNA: TGTGCCTGGAGTGTGGCTAGCGGCTACGAGCAGTACGTC.

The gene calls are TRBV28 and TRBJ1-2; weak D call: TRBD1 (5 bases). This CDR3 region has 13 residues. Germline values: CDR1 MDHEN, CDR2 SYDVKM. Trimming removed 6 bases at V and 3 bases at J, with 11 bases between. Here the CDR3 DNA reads TGTGCCAGCAGAGGACACCTTGACTATGGCTACACCTTC. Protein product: CASRGHLDYGYTF.

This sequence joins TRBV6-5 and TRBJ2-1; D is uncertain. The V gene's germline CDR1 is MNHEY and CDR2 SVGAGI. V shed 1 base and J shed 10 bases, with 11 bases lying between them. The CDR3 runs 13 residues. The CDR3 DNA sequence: TGTGCCAGCAGTTACTTGGGCAGGTCAGAGCAGTTCTTC. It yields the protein CASSYLGRSEQFF.

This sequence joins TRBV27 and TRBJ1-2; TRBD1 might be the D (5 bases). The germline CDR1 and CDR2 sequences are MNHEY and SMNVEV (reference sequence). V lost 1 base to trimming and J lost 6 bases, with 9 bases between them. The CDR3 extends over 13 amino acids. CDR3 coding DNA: TGTGCCAGCAGTTTATATGGGGCTGATGGCTACACCTTC. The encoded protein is CASSLYGADGYTF.

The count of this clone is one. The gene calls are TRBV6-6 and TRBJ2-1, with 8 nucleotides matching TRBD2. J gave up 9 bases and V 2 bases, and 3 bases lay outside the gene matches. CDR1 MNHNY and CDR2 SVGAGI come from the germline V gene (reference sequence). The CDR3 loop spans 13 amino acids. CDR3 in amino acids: CASSYRLASEQFF. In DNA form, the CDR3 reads TGTGCCAGCAGTTACCGACTAGCGAGTGAGCAGTTCTTC.

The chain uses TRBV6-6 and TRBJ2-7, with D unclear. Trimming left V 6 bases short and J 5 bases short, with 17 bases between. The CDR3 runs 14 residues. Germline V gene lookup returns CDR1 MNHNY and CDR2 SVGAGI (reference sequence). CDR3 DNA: TGTGCCAGCAGCCCCGGGTCATCCCTCCACGAGCAGTACTTC. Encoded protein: CASSPGSSLHEQYF.

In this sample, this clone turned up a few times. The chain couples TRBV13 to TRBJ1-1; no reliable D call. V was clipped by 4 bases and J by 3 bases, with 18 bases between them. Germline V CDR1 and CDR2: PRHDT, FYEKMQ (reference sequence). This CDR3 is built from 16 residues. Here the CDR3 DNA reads TGTGCCAGCAGCTCCGTATCCTCAACCCCGGACACTGAAGCTTTCTTT. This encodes CASSSVSSTPDTEAFF.

Here the CDR3 DNA reads TGTGCCAGCGGTCCGGGACAGGGTTACTACGAGCAGTACTTC. It codes for CASGPGQGYYEQYF. This chain uses TRBV9 with TRBJ2-7; 9 bases are shared with TRBD1. Germline CDR1 SGDLS, CDR2 YYNGEE. The CDR3 covers 14 residues. V lost 7 bases, J lost 3 bases, and 8 bases stayed unmatched.

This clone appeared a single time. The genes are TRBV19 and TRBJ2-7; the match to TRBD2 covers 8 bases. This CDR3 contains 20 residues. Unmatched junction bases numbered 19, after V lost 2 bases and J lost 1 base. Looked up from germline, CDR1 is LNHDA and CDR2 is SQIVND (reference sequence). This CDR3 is CASSINPPGVAGTPSYEQYF. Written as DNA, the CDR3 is TGTGCCAGTAGTATAAACCCGCCCGGGGTAGCGGGAACTCCATCCTACGAGCAGTACTTC.

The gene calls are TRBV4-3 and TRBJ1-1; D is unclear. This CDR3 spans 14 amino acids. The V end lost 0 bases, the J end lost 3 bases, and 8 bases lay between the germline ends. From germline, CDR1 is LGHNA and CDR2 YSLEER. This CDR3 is CASSQEGRDTEAFF. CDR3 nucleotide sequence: TGCGCCAGCAGCCAAGAGGGGAGGGACACTGAAGCTTTCTTT.

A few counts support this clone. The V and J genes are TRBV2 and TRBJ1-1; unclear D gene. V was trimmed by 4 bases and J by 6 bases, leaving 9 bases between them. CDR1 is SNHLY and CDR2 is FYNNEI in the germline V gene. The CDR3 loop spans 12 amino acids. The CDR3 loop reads CASSVGASEAFF. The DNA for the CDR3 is TGTGCCAGCAGTGTAGGAGCCTCTGAAGCTTTCTTT. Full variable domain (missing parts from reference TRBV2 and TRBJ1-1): EPEVTQTPSHQVTQMGQEVILRCVPISNHLYFYWYRQILGQKVEFLVSFYNNEISEKSEIFDDQFSVERPDGSNFTLKIRSTKLEDSAMYFCASSVGASEAFFGQGTRLTVV.

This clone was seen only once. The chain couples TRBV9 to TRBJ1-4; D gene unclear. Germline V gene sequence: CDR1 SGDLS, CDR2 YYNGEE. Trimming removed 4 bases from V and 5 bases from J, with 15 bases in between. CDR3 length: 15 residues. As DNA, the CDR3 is TGTGCCAGCAGCCCCCGGTCGAATCTGAATGAAAAACTGTTTTTT. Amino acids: CASSPRSNLNEKLFF.

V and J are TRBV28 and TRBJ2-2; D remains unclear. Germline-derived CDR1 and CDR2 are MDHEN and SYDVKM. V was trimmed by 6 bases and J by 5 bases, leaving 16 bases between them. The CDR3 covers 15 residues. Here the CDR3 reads CASRLGSAGTGELFF. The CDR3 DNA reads TGTGCCAGCAGACTCGGGTCCGCCGGAACCGGGGAGCTGTTTTTT.